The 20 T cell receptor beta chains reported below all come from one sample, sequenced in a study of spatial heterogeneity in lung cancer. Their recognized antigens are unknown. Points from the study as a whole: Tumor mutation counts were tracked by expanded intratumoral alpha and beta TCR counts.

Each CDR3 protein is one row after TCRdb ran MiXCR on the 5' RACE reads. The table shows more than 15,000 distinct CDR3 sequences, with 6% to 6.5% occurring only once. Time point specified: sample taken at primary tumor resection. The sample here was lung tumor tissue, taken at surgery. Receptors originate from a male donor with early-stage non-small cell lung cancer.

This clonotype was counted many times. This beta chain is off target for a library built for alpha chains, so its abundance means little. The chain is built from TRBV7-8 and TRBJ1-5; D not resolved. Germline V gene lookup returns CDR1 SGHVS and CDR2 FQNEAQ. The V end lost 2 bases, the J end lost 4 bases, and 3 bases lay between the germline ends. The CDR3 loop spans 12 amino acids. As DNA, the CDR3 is TGTGCCAGCAGCTTATTTAATCAGCCCCAGCATTTT. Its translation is CASSLFNQPQHF.

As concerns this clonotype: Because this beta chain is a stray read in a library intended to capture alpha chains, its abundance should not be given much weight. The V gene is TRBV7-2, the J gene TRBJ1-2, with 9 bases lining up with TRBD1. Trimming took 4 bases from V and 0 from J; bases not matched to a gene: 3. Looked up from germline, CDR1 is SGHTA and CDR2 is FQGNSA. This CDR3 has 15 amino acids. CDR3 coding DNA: TGTGCCAGCAGCTCCCGACAGGGGGCTAACTATGGCTACACCTTC. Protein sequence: CASSSRQGANYGYTF.

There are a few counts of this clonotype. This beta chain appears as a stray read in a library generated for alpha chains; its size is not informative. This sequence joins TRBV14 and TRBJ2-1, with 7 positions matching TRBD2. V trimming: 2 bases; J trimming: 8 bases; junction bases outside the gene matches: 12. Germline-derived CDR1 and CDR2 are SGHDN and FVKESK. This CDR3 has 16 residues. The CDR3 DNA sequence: TGTGCCAGCAGCCAACTACAGTCAGGGAGGGCCGATGAGCAGTTCTTC. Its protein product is CASSQLQSGRADEQFF.

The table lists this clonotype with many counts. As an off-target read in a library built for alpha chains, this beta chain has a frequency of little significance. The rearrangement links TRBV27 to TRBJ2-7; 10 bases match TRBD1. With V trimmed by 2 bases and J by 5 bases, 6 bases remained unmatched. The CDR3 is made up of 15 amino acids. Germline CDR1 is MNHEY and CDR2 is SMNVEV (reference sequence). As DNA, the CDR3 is TGTGCCAGCAGTTTACTTGGGACAGGGGTGAACGAGCAGTACTTC. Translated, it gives CASSLLGTGVNEQYF.

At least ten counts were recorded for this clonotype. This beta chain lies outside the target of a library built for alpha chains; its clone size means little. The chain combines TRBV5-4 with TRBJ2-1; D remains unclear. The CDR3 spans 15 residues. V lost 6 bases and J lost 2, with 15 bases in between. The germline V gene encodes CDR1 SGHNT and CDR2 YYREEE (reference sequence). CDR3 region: CASKPDLVAYNEQFF. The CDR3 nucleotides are TGTGCCAGCAAACCGGACCTAGTTGCCTACAATGAGCAGTTCTTC.

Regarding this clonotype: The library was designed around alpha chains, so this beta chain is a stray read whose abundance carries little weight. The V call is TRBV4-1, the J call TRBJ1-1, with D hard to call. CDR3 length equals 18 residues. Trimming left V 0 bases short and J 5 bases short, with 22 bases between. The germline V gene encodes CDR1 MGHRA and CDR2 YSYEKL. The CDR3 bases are TGCGCCAGCAGCCAAGAAAGAAGCTTTAGCGGCCGCGGGACTGAAGCTTTCTTT. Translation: CASSQERSFSGRGTEAFF.

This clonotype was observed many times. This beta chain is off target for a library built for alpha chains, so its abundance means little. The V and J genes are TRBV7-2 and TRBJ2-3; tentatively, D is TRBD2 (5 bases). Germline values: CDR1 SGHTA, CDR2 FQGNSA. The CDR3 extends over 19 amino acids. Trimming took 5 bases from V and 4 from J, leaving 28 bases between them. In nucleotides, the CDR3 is TGTGCCAGCAGCAAAATCGCCTCGGGGTCCCAGCACGGATCAGATACGCAGTATTTT. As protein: CASSKIASGSQHGSDTQYF. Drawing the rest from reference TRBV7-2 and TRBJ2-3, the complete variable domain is GAGVSQSPSNKVTEKGKDVELRCDPISGHTALYWYRQSLGQGLEFLIYFQGNSAPDKSGLPSDRFSAERTGGSVSTLTIQRTQQEDSAVYLCASSKIASGSQHGSDTQYFGPGTRLTVL.

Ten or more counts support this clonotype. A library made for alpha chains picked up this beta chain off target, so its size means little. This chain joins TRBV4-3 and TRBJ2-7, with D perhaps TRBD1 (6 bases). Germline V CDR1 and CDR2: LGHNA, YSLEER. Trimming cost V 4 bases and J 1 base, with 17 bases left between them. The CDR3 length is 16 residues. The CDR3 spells CASSLVGTSKSYEQYF. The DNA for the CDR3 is TGCGCCAGCAGCCTAGTCGGGACATCAAAATCCTACGAGCAGTACTTC.

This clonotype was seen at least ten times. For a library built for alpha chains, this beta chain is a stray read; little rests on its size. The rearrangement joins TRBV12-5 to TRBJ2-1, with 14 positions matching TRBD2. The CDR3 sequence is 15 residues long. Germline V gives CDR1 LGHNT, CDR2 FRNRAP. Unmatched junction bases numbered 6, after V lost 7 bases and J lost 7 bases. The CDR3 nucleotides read TGTGCTAGTGCCCCGACTAGCGGGAGGGGTAATGAGCAGTTCTTC. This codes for CASAPTSGRGNEQFF.

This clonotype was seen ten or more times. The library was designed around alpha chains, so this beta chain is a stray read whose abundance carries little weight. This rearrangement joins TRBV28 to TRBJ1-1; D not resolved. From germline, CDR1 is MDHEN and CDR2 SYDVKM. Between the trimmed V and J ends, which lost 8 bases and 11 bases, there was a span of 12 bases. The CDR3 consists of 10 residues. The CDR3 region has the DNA TGTGCCAGCGGATCGCCCCGGGCTTTCTTT. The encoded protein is CASGSPRAFF.

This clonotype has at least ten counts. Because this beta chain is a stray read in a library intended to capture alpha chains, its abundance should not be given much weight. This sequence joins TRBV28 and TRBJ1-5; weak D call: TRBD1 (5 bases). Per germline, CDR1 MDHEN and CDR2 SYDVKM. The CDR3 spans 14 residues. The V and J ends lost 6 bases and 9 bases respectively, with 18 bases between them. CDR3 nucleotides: TGTGCCAGCAGCCCCCGAGGGACTGTTGCGCCCCAGCATTTT. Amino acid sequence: CASSPRGTVAPQHF.

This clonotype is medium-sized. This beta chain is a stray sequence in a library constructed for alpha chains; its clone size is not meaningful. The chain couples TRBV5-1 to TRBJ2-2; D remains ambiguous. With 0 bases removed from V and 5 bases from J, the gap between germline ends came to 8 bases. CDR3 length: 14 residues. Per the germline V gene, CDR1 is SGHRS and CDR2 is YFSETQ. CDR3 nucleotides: TGCGCCAGCAGCTTGGCGGGTGTAACCGGGGAGCTGTTTTTT. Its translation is CASSLAGVTGELFF.

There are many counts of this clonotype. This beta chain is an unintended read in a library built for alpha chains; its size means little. The chain's CDR3 is CSVADFEAFF. DNA of the CDR3: TGCAGCGTTGCCGACTTCGAAGCTTTCTTT. The V gene is TRBV29-1, the J gene TRBJ1-1; D is uncertain. The CDR3 is made up of 10 amino acids. V gave up 4 bases and J gave up 8 bases, with 8 bases separating them. Germline CDR1 is SQVTM and CDR2 is ANQGSEA.

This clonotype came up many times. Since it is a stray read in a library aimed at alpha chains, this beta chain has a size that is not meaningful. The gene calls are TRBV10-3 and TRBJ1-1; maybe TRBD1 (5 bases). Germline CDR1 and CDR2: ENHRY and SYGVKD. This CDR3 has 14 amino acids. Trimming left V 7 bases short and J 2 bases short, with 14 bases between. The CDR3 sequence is CAITSAGTNTEAFF. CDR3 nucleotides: TGTGCCATCACATCGGCCGGGACCAACACTGAAGCTTTCTTT.

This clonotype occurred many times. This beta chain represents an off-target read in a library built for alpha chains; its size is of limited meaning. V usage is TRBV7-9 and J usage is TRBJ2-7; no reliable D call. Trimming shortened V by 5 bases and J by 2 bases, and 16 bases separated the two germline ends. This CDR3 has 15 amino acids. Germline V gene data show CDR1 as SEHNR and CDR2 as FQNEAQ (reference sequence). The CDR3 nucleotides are TGTGCCAGCAGCGAACACTCCAGGCCCCCCTACGAGCAGTACTTC. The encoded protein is CASSEHSRPPYEQYF.

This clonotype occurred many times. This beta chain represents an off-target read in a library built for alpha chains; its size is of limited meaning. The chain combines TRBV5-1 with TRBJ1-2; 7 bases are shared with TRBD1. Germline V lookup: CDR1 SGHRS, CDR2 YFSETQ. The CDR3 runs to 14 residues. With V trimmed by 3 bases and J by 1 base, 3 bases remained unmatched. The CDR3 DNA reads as TGCGCCAGCAGCTCCGGGACAGTTAACTATGGCTACACCTTC. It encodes CASSSGTVNYGYTF.

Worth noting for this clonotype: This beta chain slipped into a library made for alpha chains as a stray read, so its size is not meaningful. The CDR3 sequence is CASSQGIPPDTQYF. Written as DNA, the CDR3 is TGCGCCAGCAGCCAAGGAATACCGCCGGATACGCAGTATTTT. The chain carries TRBV4-3 and TRBJ2-3; D not resolved. The V end was cut by 1 base, the J end by 6 bases, with 11 bases between. CDR1 and CDR2 (germline): LGHNA, YSLEER. The CDR3 has 14 amino acids.

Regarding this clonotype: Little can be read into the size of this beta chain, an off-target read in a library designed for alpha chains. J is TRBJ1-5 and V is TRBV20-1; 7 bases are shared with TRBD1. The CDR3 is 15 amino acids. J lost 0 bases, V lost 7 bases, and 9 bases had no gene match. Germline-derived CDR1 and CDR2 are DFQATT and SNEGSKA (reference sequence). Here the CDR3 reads CSVAGQANSNQPQHF. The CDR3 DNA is TGCAGTGTTGCCGGACAGGCTAATAGCAATCAGCCCCAGCATTTT.

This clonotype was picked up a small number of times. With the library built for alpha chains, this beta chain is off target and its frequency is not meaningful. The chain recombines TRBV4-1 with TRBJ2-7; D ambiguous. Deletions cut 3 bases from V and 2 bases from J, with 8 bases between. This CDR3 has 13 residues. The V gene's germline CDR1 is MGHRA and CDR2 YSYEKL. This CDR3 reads CASSHLEAYEQYF. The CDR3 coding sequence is TGCGCCAGCAGCCACCTCGAAGCCTACGAGCAGTACTTC.

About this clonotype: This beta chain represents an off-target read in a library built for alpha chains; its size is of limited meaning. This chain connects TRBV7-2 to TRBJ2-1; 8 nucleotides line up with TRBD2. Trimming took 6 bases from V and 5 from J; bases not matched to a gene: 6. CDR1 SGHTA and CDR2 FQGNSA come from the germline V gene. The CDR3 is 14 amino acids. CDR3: CASRISGIDNEQFF. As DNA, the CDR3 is TGTGCCAGCAGAATTAGCGGGATAGACAATGAGCAGTTCTTC.